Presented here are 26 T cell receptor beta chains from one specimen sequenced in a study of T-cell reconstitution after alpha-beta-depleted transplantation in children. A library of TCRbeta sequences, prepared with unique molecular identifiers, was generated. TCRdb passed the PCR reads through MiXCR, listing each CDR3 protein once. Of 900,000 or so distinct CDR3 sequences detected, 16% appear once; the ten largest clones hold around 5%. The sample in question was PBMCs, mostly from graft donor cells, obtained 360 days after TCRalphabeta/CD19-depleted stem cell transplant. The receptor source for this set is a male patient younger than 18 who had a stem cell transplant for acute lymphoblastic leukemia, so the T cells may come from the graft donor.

The CDR3 DNA sequence: TGTGCCAGCAGCTTGAGGCCCCGGGTGACCCAGTACTTC. This codes for CASSLRPRVTQYF. The gene calls are TRBV5-6 and TRBJ2-5; D is ambiguous. The V end was cut by 1 base, the J end by 7 bases, with 11 bases between. The CDR3 loop spans 13 amino acids. Germline V gives CDR1 SGHDT, CDR2 YYEEEE. The full variable domain, rest sourced from reference TRBV5-6 and TRBJ2-5, is DAGVTQSPTHLIKTRGQQVTLRCSPKSGHDTVSWYQQALGQGPQFIFQYYEEEERQRGNFPDRFSGHQFPNYSSELNVNALLLGDSALYLCASSLRPRVTQYFGPGTRLLVL.

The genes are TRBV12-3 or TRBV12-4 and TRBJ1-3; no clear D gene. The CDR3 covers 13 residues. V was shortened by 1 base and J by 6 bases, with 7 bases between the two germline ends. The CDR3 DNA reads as TGTGCCAGCAGTTTAGGGGCGGCAAACACCATATATTTT. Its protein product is CASSLGAANTIYF.

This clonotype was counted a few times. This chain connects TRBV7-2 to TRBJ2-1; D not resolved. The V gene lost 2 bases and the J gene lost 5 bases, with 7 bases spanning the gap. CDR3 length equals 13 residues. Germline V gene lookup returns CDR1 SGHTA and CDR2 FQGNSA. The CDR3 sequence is CASSLNWNNEQFF. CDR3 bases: TGTGCCAGCAGCTTAAACTGGAACAATGAGCAGTTCTTC.

The CDR3 loop is CASSYGTSGLSTDTQYF. The CDR3 DNA is TGTGCCAGCAGCTATGGGACTAGCGGGTTAAGCACAGATACGCAGTATTTT. This sequence joins TRBV7-3 and TRBJ2-3; 12 positions agree with TRBD2. CDR3 length: 17 residues. Trimming removed 4 bases from V and 0 bases from J; junction bases left unmatched: 5. Germline CDR1 and CDR2: SGHTA and FQGTGA.

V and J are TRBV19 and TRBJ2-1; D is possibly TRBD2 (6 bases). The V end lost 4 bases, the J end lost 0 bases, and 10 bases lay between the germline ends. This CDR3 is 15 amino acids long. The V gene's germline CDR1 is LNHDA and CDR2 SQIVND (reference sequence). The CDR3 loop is CASSTDGSSYNEQFF. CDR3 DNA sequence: TGTGCCAGTAGTACTGACGGGAGCTCCTACAATGAGCAGTTCTTC.

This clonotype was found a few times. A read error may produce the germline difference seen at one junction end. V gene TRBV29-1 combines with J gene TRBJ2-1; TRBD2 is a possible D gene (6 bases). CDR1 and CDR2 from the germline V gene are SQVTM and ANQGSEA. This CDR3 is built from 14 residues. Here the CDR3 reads CSVELAGANKEQFF. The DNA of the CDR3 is TGCAGCGTAGAACTAGCCGGAGCCAACAAAGAGCAGTTCTTC.

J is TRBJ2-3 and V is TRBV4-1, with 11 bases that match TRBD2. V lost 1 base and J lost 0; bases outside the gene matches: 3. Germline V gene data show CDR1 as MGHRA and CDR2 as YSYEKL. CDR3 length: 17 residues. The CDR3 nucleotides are TGCGCCAGCAGCCAAGCGGGACTAGCGGCTAGCACAGATACGCAGTATTTT. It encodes CASSQAGLAASTDTQYF.

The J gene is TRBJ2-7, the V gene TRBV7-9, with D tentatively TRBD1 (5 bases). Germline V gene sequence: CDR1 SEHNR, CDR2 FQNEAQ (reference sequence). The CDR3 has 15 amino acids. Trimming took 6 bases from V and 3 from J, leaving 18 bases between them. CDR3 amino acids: CASSSPQGAFYEQYF. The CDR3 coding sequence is TGTGCCAGCAGTTCACCTCAGGGCGCCTTCTACGAGCAGTACTTC.

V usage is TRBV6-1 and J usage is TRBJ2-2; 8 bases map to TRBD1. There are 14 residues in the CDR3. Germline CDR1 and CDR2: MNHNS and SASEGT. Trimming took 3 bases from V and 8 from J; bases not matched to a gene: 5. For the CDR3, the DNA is TGTGCCAGCAGTGAGGACAGGGCGAGAGGGGAGCTGTTTTTT. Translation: CASSEDRARGELFF.

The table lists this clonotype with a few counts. The CDR3 reads CASSLSQFGAHLYEQYF. DNA of the CDR3: TGTGCCAGCAGCCTTTCCCAGTTCGGGGCTCACCTCTACGAGCAGTACTTC. The rearrangement links TRBV3-1 to TRBJ2-7; perhaps D is TRBD1 or TRBD2 (5 bases each). Per germline, CDR1 LGHDT and CDR2 YNNKEL (reference sequence). Trimming cost V 4 bases and J 3 bases, with 22 bases left between them. The CDR3 has 17 amino acids.

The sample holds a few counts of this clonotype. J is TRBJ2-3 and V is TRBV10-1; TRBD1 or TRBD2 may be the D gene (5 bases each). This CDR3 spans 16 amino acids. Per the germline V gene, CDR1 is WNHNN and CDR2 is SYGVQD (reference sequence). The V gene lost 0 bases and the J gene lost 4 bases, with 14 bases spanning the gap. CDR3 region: CASSESPSPGPDTQYF. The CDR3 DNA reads TGCGCCAGCAGTGAGTCTCCCTCACCGGGGCCAGATACGCAGTATTTT.

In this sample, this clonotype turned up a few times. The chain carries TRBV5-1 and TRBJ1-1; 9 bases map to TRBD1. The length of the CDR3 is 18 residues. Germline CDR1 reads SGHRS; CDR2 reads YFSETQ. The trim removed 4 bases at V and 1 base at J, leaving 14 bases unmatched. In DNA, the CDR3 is TGCGCCAGCAGCACGGGGACAGGGTCAAGACGACGGAACACTGAAGCTTTCTTT. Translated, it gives CASSTGTGSRRRNTEAFF.

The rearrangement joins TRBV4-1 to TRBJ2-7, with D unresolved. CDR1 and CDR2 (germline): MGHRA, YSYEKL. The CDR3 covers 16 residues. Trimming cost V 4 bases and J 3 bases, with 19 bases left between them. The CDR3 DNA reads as TGCGCCAGCAGCCTCGAGATTGGGTTGGCCCTCTACGAGCAGTACTTC. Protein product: CASSLEIGLALYEQYF.

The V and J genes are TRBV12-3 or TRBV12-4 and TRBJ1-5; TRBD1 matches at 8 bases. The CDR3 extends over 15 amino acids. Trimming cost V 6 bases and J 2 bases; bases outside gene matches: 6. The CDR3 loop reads CASSGQGQRNQPQHF. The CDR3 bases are TGTGCCAGCAGCGGACAGGGCCAACGCAATCAGCCCCAGCATTTT.

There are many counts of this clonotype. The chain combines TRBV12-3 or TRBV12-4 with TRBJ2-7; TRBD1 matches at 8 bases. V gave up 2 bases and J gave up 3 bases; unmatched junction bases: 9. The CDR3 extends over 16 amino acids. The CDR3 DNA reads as TGTGCCAGCAGTTTAAGGCCAGGGGGCATCATCTACGAGCAGTACTTC. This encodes CASSLRPGGIIYEQYF.

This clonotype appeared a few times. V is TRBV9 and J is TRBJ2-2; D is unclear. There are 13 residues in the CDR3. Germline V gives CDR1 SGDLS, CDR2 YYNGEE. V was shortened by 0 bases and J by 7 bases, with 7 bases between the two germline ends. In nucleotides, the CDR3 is TGTGCCAGCAGCGTAGAATGGGACGGGGAGCTGTTTTTT. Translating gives CASSVEWDGELFF.

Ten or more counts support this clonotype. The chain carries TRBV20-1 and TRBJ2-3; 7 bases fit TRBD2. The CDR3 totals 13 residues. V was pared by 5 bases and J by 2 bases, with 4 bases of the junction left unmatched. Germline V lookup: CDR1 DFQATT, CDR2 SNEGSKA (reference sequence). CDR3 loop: CSAQAGPTDTQYF. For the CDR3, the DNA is TGCAGTGCTCAAGCGGGACCCACAGATACGCAGTATTTT.

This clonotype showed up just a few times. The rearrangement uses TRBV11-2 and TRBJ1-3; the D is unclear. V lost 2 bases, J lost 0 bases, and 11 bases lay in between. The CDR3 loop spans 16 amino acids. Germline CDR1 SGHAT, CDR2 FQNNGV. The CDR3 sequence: CASSLNWRISGNTIYF. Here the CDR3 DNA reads TGTGCCAGCAGCTTAAATTGGAGGATCTCTGGAAACACCATATATTTT.

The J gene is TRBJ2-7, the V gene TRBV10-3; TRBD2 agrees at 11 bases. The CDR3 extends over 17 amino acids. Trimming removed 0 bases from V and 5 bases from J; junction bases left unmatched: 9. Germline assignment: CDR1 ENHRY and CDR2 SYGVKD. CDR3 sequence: CAISESGTGLAVHEQYF. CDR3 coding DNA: TGTGCCATCAGTGAGTCGGGTACGGGACTAGCGGTCCACGAGCAGTACTTC.

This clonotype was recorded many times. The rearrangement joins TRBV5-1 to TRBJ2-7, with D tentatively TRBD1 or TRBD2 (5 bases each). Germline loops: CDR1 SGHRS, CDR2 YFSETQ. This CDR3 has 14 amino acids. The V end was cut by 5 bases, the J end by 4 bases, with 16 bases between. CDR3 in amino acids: CASRTLPGPYEQYF. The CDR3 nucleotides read TGCGCCAGCAGGACCCTACCGGGACCATACGAGCAGTACTTC.

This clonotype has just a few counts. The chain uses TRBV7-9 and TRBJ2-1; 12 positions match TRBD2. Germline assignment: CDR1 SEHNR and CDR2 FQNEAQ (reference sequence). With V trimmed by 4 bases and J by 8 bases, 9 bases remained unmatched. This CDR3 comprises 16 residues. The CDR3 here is CASSSSGRAQVDEQFF. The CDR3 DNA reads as TGTGCCAGCAGCTCTAGCGGGAGGGCCCAGGTCGATGAGCAGTTCTTC.

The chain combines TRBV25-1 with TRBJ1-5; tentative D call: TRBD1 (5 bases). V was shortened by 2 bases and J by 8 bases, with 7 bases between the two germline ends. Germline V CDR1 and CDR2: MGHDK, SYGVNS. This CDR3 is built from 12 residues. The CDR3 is CASSEGREPQHF. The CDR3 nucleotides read TGTGCCAGCAGTGAAGGCAGGGAGCCCCAGCATTTT.

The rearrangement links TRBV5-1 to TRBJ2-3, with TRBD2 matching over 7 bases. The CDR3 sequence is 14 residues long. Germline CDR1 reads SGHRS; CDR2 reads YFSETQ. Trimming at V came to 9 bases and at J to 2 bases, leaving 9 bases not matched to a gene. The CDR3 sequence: CATREGSYTDTQYF. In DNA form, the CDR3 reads TGCGCCACCAGGGAGGGTTCCTACACAGATACGCAGTATTTT.

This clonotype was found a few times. The CDR3 DNA is TGTGCCAGCATGTCTTATAGTCGGGGGACTGAAGCTTTCTTT. It translates to CASMSYSRGTEAFF. The rearrangement joins TRBV4-2 to TRBJ1-1; D may be TRBD1 (5 bases). This CDR3 comprises 14 residues. Germline CDR1 is LGHNA and CDR2 is YNFKEQ. Deletions cut 7 bases from V and 5 bases from J, with 17 bases between.

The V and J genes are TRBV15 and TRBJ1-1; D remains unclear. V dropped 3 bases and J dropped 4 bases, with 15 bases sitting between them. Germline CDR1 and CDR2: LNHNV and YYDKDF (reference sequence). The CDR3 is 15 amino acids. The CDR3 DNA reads TGTGCCACCAGCAGGATGGCGGGCTTGGTCACTGAAGCTTTCTTT. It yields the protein CATSRMAGLVTEAFF.

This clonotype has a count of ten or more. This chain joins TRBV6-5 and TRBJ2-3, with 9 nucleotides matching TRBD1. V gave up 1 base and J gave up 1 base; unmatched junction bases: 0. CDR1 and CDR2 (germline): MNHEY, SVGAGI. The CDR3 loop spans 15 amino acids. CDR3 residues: CASSYYRGRTDTQYF. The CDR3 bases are TGTGCCAGCAGTTACTACAGGGGGCGCACAGATACGCAGTATTTT.